These T cell receptor beta chains were read from a single sample in a study of Ad26.COV2.S vaccination and SARS-CoV-2 variants. Assay: immunoSEQ multiplex PCR; the TCRdb copy retains only in-frame clones and omits some. The table records approximately 460,000 clones, nearly 90% of them present only once. Sequencing used peripheral blood, obtained in a trial of Ad26.COV2.S vaccine versus placebo. Source of these receptors: a person between 18 and 65 years old who received the Ad26.COV2.S COVID-19 vaccine or a placebo. Each CDR3 is given with its conserved first and last residue. The D gene is left open where the match is weak. Expanded clones get a size class; other rows say once, few or many, or leave the size out.

size	V	D	J	DNA	CDR3
.	TRBV30	.	TRBJ1-1	TGTGCCATAGATTCGGGGGTGTTCATGAACACTGAAGCTTTCTTT	CAIDSGVFMNTEAFF
.	TRBV5-1	TRBD2	TRBJ2-1	TGCGCCAGCAGCTTGGCCTTGGCGGGGGGACTCTACAATGAGCAGTTCTTC	CASSLALAGGLYNEQFF
.	TRBV12-3/TRBV12-4	.	TRBJ2-7	TGTGCCAGCAGTTTAACCGGCCCGGGGGAGCAGTACTTC	CASSLTGPGEQYF
few	TRBV28	.	TRBJ1-2	TGTGCCAGCAGGACGGGAGGCTTAATGGGCTACACCTTC	CASRTGGLMGYTF
.	TRBV2	TRBD2	TRBJ2-1	TGTGCCAGCCATCTTGCGGGGGATCCCCAAAATGAGCAGTTCTTC	CASHLAGDPQNEQFF
.	TRBV3-1/TRBV3-2	.	TRBJ1-3	TGTGCCAGCAGCCAACCGCAGGCCCCGGGCTCTGGAAACACCATATATTTT	CASSQPQAPGSGNTIYF
.	TRBV18	.	TRBJ1-6	TGTGCCAGCTCACCCGCCGGGACTGCCTATAATTCACCCCTCCACTTT	CASSPAGTAYNSPLHF
.	TRBV6-5	.	TRBJ2-7	TGTGCCAGCAGGCGAATAGACCCTTCCTACGAGCAGTACTTC	CASRRIDPSYEQYF
.	TRBV3-1/TRBV3-2	TRBD1	TRBJ2-3	TGTGCCAGCAGCCAGACTTCAGGGGGCTCCACAGATACGCAGTATTTT	CASSQTSGGSTDTQYF
.	TRBV5-4	TRBD1	TRBJ1-2	TGTGCCAGCAGCCCGGACAGGGTCGGCGGCTACACCTTC	CASSPDRVGGYTF
.	TRBV13	.	TRBJ2-3	TGTGCCAGCAGCTTATCCCCCGGGACGGTAAGCACAGATACGCAGTATTTT	CASSLSPGTVSTDTQYF
.	TRBV7-9	.	TRBJ1-1	TGTGCCAGCAGCCCCCCCGGACAGTTCACTGAAGCTTTCTTT	CASSPPGQFTEAFF
.	TRBV3-1/TRBV3-2	.	TRBJ1-2	TGTGCCAGCAGCCTGCGGGTAAACTATGGCTACACCTTC	CASSLRVNYGYTF
.	TRBV30	TRBD1	TRBJ1-5	TGTGCCTGGAGCCGAACAGGGGGTTTTGGCAATCAGCCCCAGCATTTT	CAWSRTGGFGNQPQHF
.	TRBV7-2	.	TRBJ1-3	TGTGCCAGCAGCTTAGGAGGGGGGCTCTCTGGAAACACCATATATTTT	CASSLGGGLSGNTIYF
.	TRBV7-2	.	TRBJ1-2	TGTGCCAGCAGCTTAGGACAGCTGCGGACCCTTAGCTATGGCTACACCTTC	CASSLGQLRTLSYGYTF
.	TRBV6-2/TRBV6-3	TRBD1	TRBJ2-7	TGTGCCAGCAGTTACGGGGAGACAGGGACCCCCTACGAGCAGTACTTC	CASSYGETGTPYEQYF
.	TRBV5-6	.	TRBJ2-1	TGTGCCAGCAGCTTGGGCGGACCCTACGGTGAGCAGTTCTTC	CASSLGGPYGEQFF
few	TRBV2	TRBD1	TRBJ1-2	TGTGCCAGCACCCTAGAGGGGGCACAGGGAGGCTTCTTC	CASTLEGAQGGFF
.	TRBV9	.	TRBJ2-3	TGTGCCAGCAGCGTAGCGGGAATCTCTAGCACAGATACGCAGTATTTT	CASSVAGISSTDTQYF
.	TRBV28	.	TRBJ2-1	TGTGCCAGCAGGGGGACCTTCTCCTACAATGAGCAGTTCTTC	CASRGTFSYNEQFF
.	TRBV3-1/TRBV3-2	TRBD1	TRBJ1-4	TGTGCCAGCAATTCACAGGGGGATGAAAAACTGTTTTTT	CASNSQGDEKLFF
.	TRBV6-5	TRBD1	TRBJ2-7	TGTGCCAGCGGCCTTTCCGGGACAGGGGGCTACGAGCAGTACTTC	CASGLSGTGGYEQYF
.	TRBV19	.	TRBJ2-7	TGTGCCAGTAGTATAGATCATGATGGCCGGACCTACGAGCAGTACTTC	CASSIDHDGRTYEQYF
.	TRBV7-2	.	TRBJ2-7	TGTGCCAGCAGCGCCGACTACGAGCAGTACTTC	CASSADYEQYF
.	TRBV5-1	TRBD1	TRBJ2-5	TGCGCCAGCAGCCCGGGACAGACGCAAGAGACCCAGTACTTC	CASSPGQTQETQYF
.	TRBV11-1	.	TRBJ1-6	TGTGCCAGCAGTGTTACCTATAATTCACCCCTCCACTTT	CASSVTYNSPLHF
.	TRBV30	TRBD2	TRBJ2-3	TGTGCCTGGAGTTACTCGGGGGGTCGCCAAGATACGCAGTATTTT	CAWSYSGGRQDTQYF
.	TRBV7-9	.	TRBJ2-2	TGTGCCAGCAGCTTACGGGGTCAGGGATTAACCGGGGAGCTGTTTTTT	CASSLRGQGLTGELFF
few	TRBV11-2	.	TRBJ2-1	TGTGCCAGCAGCTTGAAAGGGGGGTATGCCTACAATGAGCAGTTCTTC	CASSLKGGYAYNEQFF
.	TRBV10-3	.	TRBJ1-5	TGTGCCATCAGTGATCTGACACGACAAAGTCAGCCCCAGCATTTT	CAISDLTRQSQPQHF
once	TRBV27	.	TRBJ2-7	TGTGCCAGCAGTTTGGACTCCCCGCACTACGAGCAGTACTTC	CASSLDSPHYEQYF
.	TRBV5-1	.	TRBJ2-1	TGCGCCAGCAGCCGCGACCTTAGGAGGGCCAATGAGCAGTTCTTC	CASSRDLRRANEQFF
.	TRBV27	TRBD1	TRBJ2-3	TGTGCCAGCACTACCAGGGGGCTTCACACAGATACGCAGTATTTT	CASTTRGLHTDTQYF
.	TRBV18	.	TRBJ1-6	TGTGCCAGCTCACCGGACAGTAATTCACCCCTCCACTTT	CASSPDSNSPLHF
few	TRBV11-3	TRBD1	TRBJ1-1	TGTGCCAGCAGCCCAGGGACAGGGATGAACACTGAAGCTTTCTTT	CASSPGTGMNTEAFF
.	TRBV25-1	TRBD1	TRBJ2-1	TGTGCCAGCAGTCCCACGACAGGGGGCTATGAGCAGTTCTTC	CASSPTTGGYEQFF
.	TRBV5-5	TRBD1	TRBJ1-5	TGTGCCAGCAGCTCGATTTCCTCATCAGGGGGCGATCAGCCCCAGCATTTT	CASSSISSSGGDQPQHF
.	TRBV3-1/TRBV3-2	TRBD1	TRBJ1-4	TGTGCCAGCAGCCAAGATCGGGGGACAGCAACTAATGAAAAACTGTTTTTT	CASSQDRGTATNEKLFF
.	TRBV13	.	TRBJ1-1	TGTGCCAGCAGCGGAAGGGGACACCAGAACACTGAAGCTTTCTTT	CASSGRGHQNTEAFF
.	TRBV2	TRBD1	TRBJ2-7	TGTGCCAGCAGTGAACAGGGGGCGTCTTACGAGCAGTACTTC	CASSEQGASYEQYF
.	TRBV18	TRBD2	TRBJ2-3	TGTGCCAGCTCACCTACCGCGGGGGGCCCACGAACTAGCACAGATACGCAGTATTTT	CASSPTAGGPRTSTDTQYF
.	TRBV6-2/TRBV6-3	.	TRBJ1-1	TGTGCCAGCAGTCGCTGGGTCCGGCCGGGGAACACTGAAGCTTTCTTT	CASSRWVRPGNTEAFF
.	TRBV29-1	.	TRBJ2-2	TGCAGCGCCCAGACACAGAACACCGGGGAGCTGTTTTTT	CSAQTQNTGELFF